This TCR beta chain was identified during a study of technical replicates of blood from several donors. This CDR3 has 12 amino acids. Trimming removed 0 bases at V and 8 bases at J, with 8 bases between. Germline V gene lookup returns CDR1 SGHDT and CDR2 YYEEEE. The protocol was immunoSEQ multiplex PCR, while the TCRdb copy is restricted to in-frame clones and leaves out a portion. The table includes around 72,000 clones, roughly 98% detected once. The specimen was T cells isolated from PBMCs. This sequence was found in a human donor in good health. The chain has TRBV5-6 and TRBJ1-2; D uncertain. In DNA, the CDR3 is TGTGCCAGCAGCTTGGTTGAGAGGGGCTACACCTTC. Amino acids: CASSLVERGYTF.